This T cell receptor beta chain was captured by sequencing in a study of cytomegalovirus exposure and HLA in healthy donors. PCR used 60 Vbeta primers and 13 Jbeta primers. Method: immunoSEQ multiplex PCR; TCRdb's copy keeps in-frame clones and lacks some. This table has 130,000 or so clones, approximately 69% appearing once. Germline CDR1 and CDR2: SGDLS and YYNGEE. The CDR3 runs 16 residues. V gave up 0 bases and J gave up 2 bases; unmatched junction bases: 3. The chain carries TRBV9 and TRBJ1-4; 8 bases agree with TRBD1. Source material: PBMCs. The receptor comes from a middle-aged man in good health and CMV-seropositive. In nucleotides, the CDR3 is TGTGCCAGCAGCGTAGACCAGGGGGCGACTAATGAAAAACTGTTTTTT. Residues: CASSVDQGATNEKLFF.